This T cell receptor beta chain was sequenced during a study of regulatory dendritic cells for organ transplantation listed by TCRdb under 2017. About the full investigation: To make regulatory dendritic cells, monocytes were cultured with vitamin D3 on days 0 and 4 and with IL-10 on day 4. On day 6, LPS was added to the DC cultures so that the response of the DCs to a potent maturation-inducing agent could be evaluated. Before and after allostimulation with regulatory or mature dendritic cells, TCRbeta repertoires were sequenced from sorted naive and memory CD4+ and CD8+ T cells. Study-wide conclusions, independent of this receptor: Among the resting subsets, memory CD8+ T cells contained the most alloreactive TCR clonotypes. The repertoires of naive CD4+ and CD8+ T cells were highly diverse, while memory cell repertoires were less diverse, with memory CD8+ cells being the most oligoclonal. Only two subjects were sequenced, and considerable between-individual heterogeneity in the alloreactive memory CD8+ T cell pool was noted by the authors. In both subjects, allostimulation led to expansion of memory CD8+ clones, although regulatory dendritic cells appeared to cause more limited expansion than mature dendritic cells did.

A multiplexed two-step PCR with Vbeta-specific forward primers and Jbeta-specific reverse primers was used to amplify the TCRbeta CDR3 regions. TCRbeta libraries were sequenced on an Illumina instrument through the immunoSEQ service. Per the original workflow: IMGT annotation was used to assign V, D and J genes, and synthetic CDR3 analogues were used to correct counts for multiplex PCR bias. The immunoSEQ Analyzer calculated repertoire clonality as one minus the normalized Shannon entropy. Whether a clone counted as expanded was decided by Fisher's exact test with Benjamini-Hochberg false discovery rate control and a two-tailed cutoff of P<0.01. Sourced from immuneACCESS, this table was stored by TCRdb with only in-frame sequences that have V and J called. A share of the clones is absent; for the studies checked, an unresolved V gene accounts for under half, and the remainder has no known explanation. Clonal size and the V and J genes are those of that table, whereas D and trimming came from the DNA. The sample table holds more than 9,000 clones, of which roughly two thirds were seen once. The top ten clonotypes cover approximately 0.57% of the sample.

From a lookup of the germline V gene, CDR1 and CDR2 are SGHTA and FQGNSA. Trimming costs V 6 bases and J 6 bases, and their ends lie 14 bases apart. The CDR3 numbers 13 residues from cysteine through phenylalanine. Only the CDR3 DNA stays, 39 bases, in frame from base 1. Sorted T cell subsets were CFSE-labeled and co-cultured for five to six days with allogeneic regulatory or mature dendritic cells at a 1:10 DC:T ratio. FACS was used to sort naive T cells as CD45RA+ cells and memory T cells as CD45RO+ CD4+ or CD8+ cells. The T cells used for TCR sequencing were obtained from two healthy control subjects. The Qiagen DNeasy Blood & Tissue Kit was used for extraction of genomic DNA. Comment on this clone: It lacks a known antigen. Per-base qualities were not stored, and no clone one base away is much larger.

The chain is encoded by TRBV7-2 joined to TRBJ1-2; possibly the D gene is TRBD1, per 5 matching bases. Material: naive CD4+ T cells from blood cultured with dendritic cells. This sample's cell subset or site label indicates: CD45RA+ naive T cells. This clonotype was sampled from a human donor in good health. The CDR3 region reads CASSSRDRNGYTF. The DNA reads as follows: TGTGCCAGCAGTTCCCGTGACAGAAATGGCTACACCTTC. The CDR3 plus the reference TRBV7-2 and TRBJ1-2 genes for the other parts give the full variable domain: GAGVSQSPSNKVTEKGKDVELRCDPISGHTALYWYRQSLGQGLEFLIYFQGNSAPDKSGLPSDRFSAERTGGSVSTLTIQRTQQEDSAVYLCASSSRDRNGYTFGSGTRLTVV.